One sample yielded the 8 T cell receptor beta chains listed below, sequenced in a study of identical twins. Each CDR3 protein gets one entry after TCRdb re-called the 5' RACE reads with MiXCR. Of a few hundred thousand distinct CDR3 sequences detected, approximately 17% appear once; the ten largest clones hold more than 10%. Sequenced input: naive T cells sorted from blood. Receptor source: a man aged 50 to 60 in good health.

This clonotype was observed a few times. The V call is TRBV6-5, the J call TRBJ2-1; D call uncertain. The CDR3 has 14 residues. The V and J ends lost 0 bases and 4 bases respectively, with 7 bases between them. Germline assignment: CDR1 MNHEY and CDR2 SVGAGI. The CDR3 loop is CASSYSFEYNEQFF. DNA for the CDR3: TGTGCCAGCAGTTACTCGTTCGAGTACAATGAGCAGTTCTTC.

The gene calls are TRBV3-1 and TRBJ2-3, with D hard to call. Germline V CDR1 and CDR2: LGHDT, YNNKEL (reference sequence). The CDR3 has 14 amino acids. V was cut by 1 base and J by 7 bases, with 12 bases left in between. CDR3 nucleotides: TGTGCCAGCAGCCAAGTTACCTTGCCGAATACGCAGTATTTT. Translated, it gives CASSQVTLPNTQYF.

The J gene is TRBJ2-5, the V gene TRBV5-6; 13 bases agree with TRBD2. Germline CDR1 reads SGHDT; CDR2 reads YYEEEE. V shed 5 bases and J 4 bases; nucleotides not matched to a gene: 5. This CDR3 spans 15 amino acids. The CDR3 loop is CASSRTSGSIETQYF. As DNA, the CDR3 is TGTGCCAGCAGTCGGACTAGCGGGAGCATAGAGACCCAGTACTTC. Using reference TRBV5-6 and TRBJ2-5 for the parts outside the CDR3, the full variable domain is DAGVTQSPTHLIKTRGQQVTLRCSPKSGHDTVSWYQQALGQGPQFIFQYYEEEERQRGNFPDRFSGHQFPNYSSELNVNALLLGDSALYLCASSRTSGSIETQYFGPGTRLLVL.

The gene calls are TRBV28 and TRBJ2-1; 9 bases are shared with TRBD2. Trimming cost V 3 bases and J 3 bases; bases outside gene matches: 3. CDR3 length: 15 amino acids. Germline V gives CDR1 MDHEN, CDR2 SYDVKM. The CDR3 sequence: CASSFGAGGYNEQFF. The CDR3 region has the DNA TGTGCCAGCAGTTTTGGAGCGGGGGGCTACAATGAGCAGTTCTTC.

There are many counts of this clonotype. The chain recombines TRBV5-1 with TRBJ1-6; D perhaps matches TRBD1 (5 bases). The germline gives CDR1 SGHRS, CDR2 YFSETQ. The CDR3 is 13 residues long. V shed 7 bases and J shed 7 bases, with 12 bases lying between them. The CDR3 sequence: CASSGTGNSPLHF. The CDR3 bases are TGCGCCAGCTCCGGGACGGGAAATTCACCCCTCCACTTT.

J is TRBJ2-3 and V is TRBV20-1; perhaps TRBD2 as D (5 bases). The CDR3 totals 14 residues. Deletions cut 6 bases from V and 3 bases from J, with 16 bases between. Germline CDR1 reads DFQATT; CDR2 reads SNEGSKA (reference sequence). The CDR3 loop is CSAEVPGRTDTQYF. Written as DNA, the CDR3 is TGCAGTGCCGAAGTGCCGGGAAGGACAGATACGCAGTATTTT.

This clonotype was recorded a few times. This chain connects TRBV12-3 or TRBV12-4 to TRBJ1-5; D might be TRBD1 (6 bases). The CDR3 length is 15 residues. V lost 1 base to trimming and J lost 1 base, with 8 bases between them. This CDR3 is CASSLGGASNQPQHF. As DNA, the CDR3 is TGTGCCAGCAGTTTAGGGGGGGCCAGCAATCAGCCCCAGCATTTT.

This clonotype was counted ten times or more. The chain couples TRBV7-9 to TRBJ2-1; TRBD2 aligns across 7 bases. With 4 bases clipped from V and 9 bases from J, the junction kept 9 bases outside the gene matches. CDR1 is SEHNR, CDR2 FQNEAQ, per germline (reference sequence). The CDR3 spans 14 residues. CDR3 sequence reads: CASSSGLGVGEQFF. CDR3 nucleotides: TGTGCCAGCAGCTCAGGACTAGGGGTCGGTGAGCAGTTCTTC.